Here is one T cell receptor (beta chain) with its context. What it binds is not known. The data belong to a study of OX40 agonist ivuxolimab in advanced cancers. Study as a whole: Past anti-PD-1, anti-PD-L1 or anti-CTLA-4 therapy was accepted, and 40% to 50% had received some.

TCRdb's table, derived via immunoSEQ multiplex PCR, lists solely in-frame clones and lacks some. This sample yields 80,000 or so clones, of which around four fifths are seen a single time; just under 25% belongs to the top ten. Study-level points and caveats: Fewer expanded clones were found on average in CD4+ than in CD8+ T cells. Part of the nonresponder group also had normalized T-cell clonal expansion that was low.

This CDR3 is built from 14 residues. Germline-derived CDR1 and CDR2 are SGHDT and YYEEEE. Trimming stripped 2 bases from V and 4 bases from J, with 12 bases between. Specimen: CD4+ or CD8+ T cells sorted from blood, collected in a trial of the OX40 agonist ivuxolimab. This receptor was identified in an adult with an advanced solid tumor such as melanoma, head and neck, liver or kidney cancer. The rearrangement joins TRBV5-6 to TRBJ1-2; D not certain. The CDR3 protein is CASSLNSGPYGYTF. CDR3 DNA sequence: TGTGCCAGCAGCTTAAATTCAGGCCCCTATGGCTACACCTTC.